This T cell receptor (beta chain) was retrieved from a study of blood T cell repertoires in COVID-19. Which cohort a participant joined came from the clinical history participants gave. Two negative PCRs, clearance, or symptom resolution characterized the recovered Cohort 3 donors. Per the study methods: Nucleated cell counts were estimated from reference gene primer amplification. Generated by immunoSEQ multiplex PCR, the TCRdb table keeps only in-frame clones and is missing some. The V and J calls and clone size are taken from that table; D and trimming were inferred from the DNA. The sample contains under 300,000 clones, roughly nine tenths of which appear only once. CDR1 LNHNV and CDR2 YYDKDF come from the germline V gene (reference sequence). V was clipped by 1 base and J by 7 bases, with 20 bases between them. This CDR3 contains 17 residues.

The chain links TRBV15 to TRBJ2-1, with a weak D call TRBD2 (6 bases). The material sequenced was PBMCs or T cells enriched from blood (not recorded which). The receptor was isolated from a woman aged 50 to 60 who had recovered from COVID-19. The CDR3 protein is CATSRGSGVFVRNEQFF. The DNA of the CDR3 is TGTGCCACCAGCAGAGGGTCGGGAGTATTTGTTCGGAATGAGCAGTTCTTC.